The 4 T cell receptor beta chains listed next were all sequenced from one sample in a study of shared clonotypes between healthy human individuals. The repertoire was sequenced with immunoSEQ multiplex PCR; TCRdb's copy has only in-frame clones and lacks some. This table has 490,000 or so clones, roughly four fifths appearing once. The sequencing input was PBMCs. These receptors came from a woman in her thirties or forties in good health. Some clones in this sample may be carry-over from other donors' samples.

J is TRBJ2-1 and V is TRBV6-6, with 7 bases identical to TRBD1. The CDR3 spans 16 residues. Unmatched junction bases numbered 15, after V lost 6 bases and J lost 7 bases. The germline CDR1 and CDR2 sequences are MNHNY and SVGAGI (reference sequence). In DNA form, the CDR3 reads TGTGCCAGCAGAGATCCGGGACAGAAGTTTATGAATGAGCAGTTCTTC. Translation: CASRDPGQKFMNEQFF.

The chain employs TRBV5-4 and TRBJ2-7; 11 bases are a match to TRBD2. V was clipped by 4 bases and J by 1 base; unmatched bases: 4. CDR1 and CDR2 (germline): SGHNT, YYREEE (reference sequence). CDR3 length equals 15 residues. CDR3 sequence reads: CASSPGLAASYEQYF. The CDR3 nucleotides are TGTGCCAGCAGCCCGGGACTAGCGGCATCCTACGAGCAGTACTTC. Together with reference TRBV5-4 and TRBJ2-7, the CDR3 gives the full variable domain: ETGVTQSPTHLIKTRGQQVTLRCSSQSGHNTVSWYQQALGQGPQFIFQYYREEENGRGNFPPRFSGLQFPNYSSELNVNALELDDSALYLCASSPGLAASYEQYFGPGTRLTVT.

The chain has TRBV21-1 and TRBJ2-1; the table's D call of TRBD1 was not tested on the DNA. TRBV21-1 is listed as a pseudogene. The CDR3 has 14 amino acids. The CDR3 bases are TGTGCCAGCAGCACTGGACAGGGTGATAATGAGCAGTTCTTC. Protein: CASSTGQGDNEQFF.

There are a few counts of this clone. This CDR3 is CASSARQGNTEAFF. As DNA, the CDR3 is TGTGCCAGCAGTGCACGGCAGGGGAACACTGAAGCTTTCTTT. V and J are TRBV25-1 and TRBJ1-1; weak D call: TRBD1 (5 bases). Germline V gene data show CDR1 as MGHDK and CDR2 as SYGVNS. This CDR3 spans 14 amino acids. Between the trimmed V and J ends, which lost 4 bases and 1 base, there was a span of 10 bases.